Each of the 26 T cell receptor beta chains below was sequenced from the same sample in a study of blood T cell repertoires in COVID-19. TCRdb's table, derived via immunoSEQ multiplex PCR, lists solely in-frame clones and lacks some. The table includes roughly 390,000 clones, more than 70% detected once. Material for sequencing was peripheral blood. Receptors originate from a woman under 40 with COVID-19, enrolled during active disease.

The chain carries TRBV7-6 and TRBJ2-7, with 10 nucleotides matching TRBD1. The V gene's germline CDR1 is SGHVS and CDR2 FNYEAQ. The CDR3 loop spans 15 amino acids. Trimming took 5 bases from V and 2 from J; bases not matched to a gene: 6. The CDR3 loop is CASSPGTGVTYEQYF. CDR3 nucleotide sequence: TGTGCCAGCAGCCCCGGGACAGGGGTAACCTACGAGCAGTACTTC. Full variable domain (missing parts from reference TRBV7-6 and TRBJ2-7): GAGVSQSPRYKVTKRGQDVALRCDPISGHVSLYWYRQALGQGPEFLTYFNYEAQQDKSGLPNDRFSAERPEGSISTLTIQRTEQRDSAMYRCASSPGTGVTYEQYFGPGTRLTVT.

The table lists this clone with a count of one. The rearrangement uses TRBV6-6 and TRBJ2-7; 9 nucleotides agree with TRBD1. From germline, CDR1 is MNHNY and CDR2 SVGAGI (reference sequence). The length of the CDR3 is 13 residues. Germline trimming cut 5 bases from V and 5 bases from J; bases unmatched to any gene: 4. The CDR3 loop reads CASSRQGVDEQYF. In nucleotides, the CDR3 is TGTGCCAGCAGTAGACAGGGGGTCGACGAGCAGTACTTC.

The chain uses TRBV27 and TRBJ1-1, with a tentative D call TRBD1 (6 bases). Germline loops: CDR1 MNHEY, CDR2 SMNVEV (reference sequence). The length of the CDR3 is 15 residues. V lost 4 bases and J lost 1, with 13 bases in between. CDR3 residues: CASSWAGAGNTEAFF. For the CDR3, the DNA is TGTGCCAGCAGTTGGGCGGGGGCTGGGAACACTGAAGCTTTCTTT.

The J gene is TRBJ2-7, the V gene TRBV10-3; TRBD1 agrees at 10 bases. This CDR3 comprises 14 residues. Germline V CDR1 and CDR2: ENHRY, SYGVKD. J was trimmed by 2 bases and V by 6 bases; bases with no gene match: 4. The CDR3: CAISRTGGAYEQYF. The CDR3 DNA reads as TGTGCCATCAGCCGGACAGGGGGGGCCTACGAGCAGTACTTC.

The genes are TRBV28 and TRBJ2-3; 10 bases are a match to TRBD2. This CDR3 region has 13 residues. The V segment lost 8 bases and the J segment 4 bases; nucleotides outside the gene matches: 3. The germline CDR1 and CDR2 sequences are MDHEN and SYDVKM. The CDR3 DNA reads as TGTGCCAGCGTAGCGGGAGGATCAGATACGCAGTATTTT. Encoded protein: CASVAGGSDTQYF.

This clone occurred a few times. This rearrangement joins TRBV13 to TRBJ2-3; D not resolved. The CDR3 sequence is 11 residues long. The V and J ends lost 4 bases and 6 bases respectively, with 5 bases between them. Germline V gene sequence: CDR1 PRHDT, CDR2 FYEKMQ (reference sequence). The DNA of the CDR3 is TGTGCCAGCAGCTCCGTGGATACGCAGTATTTT. This translates into CASSSVDTQYF.

The chain has TRBV2 and TRBJ2-1; no firm D call. Germline CDR1 SNHLY, CDR2 FYNNEI. This CDR3 is built from 13 residues. V lost 5 bases to trimming and J lost 0 bases, with 5 bases between them. CDR3 DNA sequence: TGTGCCAGCAGTCAGATCTCCTACAATGAGCAGTTCTTC. It yields the protein CASSQISYNEQFF.

The rearrangement joins TRBV5-5 to TRBJ2-1, with 8 bases lining up with TRBD2. Germline V lookup: CDR1 SGHKS, CDR2 YYEKEE (reference sequence). The CDR3 is 16 amino acids. V gave up 3 bases and J gave up 4 bases; unmatched junction bases: 9. This CDR3 is CASSSNGLAVYNEQFF. CDR3 DNA: TGTGCCAGCAGCTCTAACGGACTAGCAGTTTACAATGAGCAGTTCTTC.

This chain links TRBV29-1 with TRBJ1-2; D unclear. CDR3 size: 12 residues. With 0 bases removed from V and 7 bases from J, the gap between germline ends came to 9 bases. Germline CDR1 is SQVTM and CDR2 is ANQGSEA. The CDR3 region is CSVEEGPGGYTF. CDR3 nucleotide sequence: TGCAGCGTTGAAGAAGGCCCGGGTGGCTACACCTTC.

The V and J genes are TRBV6-5 and TRBJ2-7, with 11 bases fitting TRBD2. The CDR3 extends over 15 amino acids. Germline V gene lookup returns CDR1 MNHEY and CDR2 SVGAGI. V was pared by 4 bases and J by 2 bases, with 4 bases of the junction left unmatched. The CDR3 region is CASSSGLAGTYEQYF. CDR3 nucleotide sequence: TGTGCCAGCAGTTCTGGACTAGCGGGCACCTACGAGCAGTACTTC.

This chain joins TRBV11-2 and TRBJ1-2, with 9 bases that match TRBD1. Germline V gives CDR1 SGHAT, CDR2 FQNNGV. Losses at the gene ends were 0 bases for V and 0 bases for J; bases not matched to a gene: 8. The CDR3 is made up of 18 amino acids. The CDR3 loop is CASSLDPGTGLSNYGYTF. The CDR3 coding sequence is TGTGCCAGCAGCTTAGATCCCGGGACAGGGCTTTCTAACTATGGCTACACCTTC.

V is TRBV4-1 and J is TRBJ1-1; no firm D call. This CDR3 contains 15 residues. The V and J ends lost 1 base and 0 bases respectively, with 9 bases between them. Germline loops: CDR1 MGHRA, CDR2 YSYEKL. The CDR3 sequence: CASSQVRSMNTEAFF. CDR3 nucleotide sequence: TGCGCCAGCAGCCAAGTGAGGAGCATGAACACTGAAGCTTTCTTT.

V gene TRBV6-5 combines with J gene TRBJ2-7; the D gene is possibly TRBD2 (6 bases). The CDR3 covers 12 residues. Germline V gives CDR1 MNHEY, CDR2 SVGAGI. V was shortened by 6 bases and J by 0 bases, with 6 bases between the two germline ends. The CDR3 spells CASRGGSYEQYF. The DNA of the CDR3 is TGTGCCAGCAGGGGGGGCTCCTACGAGCAGTACTTC.

The chain is built from TRBV4-3 and TRBJ2-7, with a weak D call TRBD1 (6 bases). The ends were cut back, 3 bases at V and 5 bases at J, with 14 bases in the middle. Germline CDR1 reads LGHNA; CDR2 reads YSLEER. CDR3 length equals 14 residues. CDR3 bases: TGCGCCAGCAGCCAGCACACAGGGTCCCACGAGCAGTACTTC. Its protein is CASSQHTGSHEQYF.

The table lists this clone with a few counts. The CDR3 sequence is CASNLRTGENTEAFF. DNA of the CDR3: TGTGCCAGCAACCTACGGACAGGGGAGAACACTGAAGCTTTCTTT. This chain uses TRBV11-2 with TRBJ1-1; 9 nucleotides line up with TRBD1. The V gene's germline CDR1 is SGHAT and CDR2 FQNNGV. Germline trimming cut 7 bases from V and 1 base from J; bases unmatched to any gene: 7. The CDR3 contains 15 residues. Drawing the rest from reference TRBV11-2 and TRBJ1-1, the complete variable domain is EAGVAQSPRYKIIEKRQSVAFWCNPISGHATLYWYQQILGQGPKLLIQFQNNGVVDDSQLPKDRFSAERLKGVDSTLKIQPAKLEDSAVYLCASNLRTGENTEAFFGQGTRLTVV.

This chain connects TRBV27 to TRBJ1-1; 10 bases align to TRBD1. The germline V gene encodes CDR1 MNHEY and CDR2 SMNVEV (reference sequence). CDR3 length: 15 residues. V trimming: 5 bases; J trimming: 4 bases; junction bases outside the gene matches: 7. Here the CDR3 DNA reads TGTGCCAGCAGTCCGTCGACAGGGGGCAGCACTGAAGCTTTCTTT. Translating gives CASSPSTGGSTEAFF.

The V and J genes are TRBV5-1 and TRBJ1-4, with 7 positions matching TRBD1. Losses at the gene ends were 3 bases for V and 5 bases for J; bases not matched to a gene: 4. The CDR3 has 14 amino acids. Germline CDR1 SGHRS, CDR2 YFSETQ. CDR3 nucleotide sequence: TGCGCCAGCAGCTCGAGGGGGCCAAATGAAAAACTGTTTTTT. Translation: CASSSRGPNEKLFF. The whole variable domain, remainder taken from reference TRBV5-1 and TRBJ1-4, is KAGVTQTPRYLIKTRGQQVTLSCSPISGHRSVSWYQQTPGQGLQFLFEYFSETQRNKGNFPGRFSGRQFSNSRSEMNVSTLELGDSALYLCASSSRGPNEKLFFGSGTQLSVL.

CDR3 in DNA: TGTGCCAGTAGTGGACAGGGGGACGAGCAGTACTTC. It codes for CASSGQGDEQYF. The chain is built from TRBV19 and TRBJ2-7; 10 bases agree with TRBD1. Germline V gene sequence: CDR1 LNHDA, CDR2 SQIVND (reference sequence). V gave up 5 bases and J gave up 5 bases; unmatched junction bases: 0. The CDR3 is made up of 12 amino acids.

The chain joins TRBV27 to TRBJ2-2, with TRBD1 identical over 9 bases. The V segment lost 6 bases and the J segment 2 bases; nucleotides outside the gene matches: 4. Germline lookup yields CDR1 MNHEY and CDR2 SMNVEV (reference sequence). CDR3 length: 15 amino acids. CDR3 loop: CASRSTGGNTGELFF. CDR3 DNA sequence: TGTGCCAGCAGGTCGACAGGGGGAAACACCGGGGAGCTGTTTTTT.

A single count supports this clone. Here the CDR3 reads CATSDTSGSYNEQFF. The CDR3 nucleotides read TGTGCCACCAGTGACACTAGCGGGAGCTACAATGAGCAGTTCTTC. The gene calls are TRBV24-1 and TRBJ2-1; 11 nucleotides agree with TRBD2. Trimming at V came to 4 bases and at J to 3 bases, leaving 1 base not matched to a gene. This CDR3 is built from 15 residues. Germline-derived CDR1 and CDR2 are KGHDR and SFDVKD.

This clone was seen only once. The gene calls are TRBV9 and TRBJ2-1; 7 positions match TRBD1. The CDR3 loop spans 15 amino acids. With V trimmed by 1 base and J by 5 bases, 6 bases remained unmatched. The germline V gene encodes CDR1 SGDLS and CDR2 YYNGEE. The CDR3 DNA reads TGTGCCAGCAGCGTAAAAAGGACAGGCGACAATGAGCAGTTCTTC. Protein: CASSVKRTGDNEQFF.

This clone came up a few times. The chain has TRBV5-1 and TRBJ2-5; 7 bases map to TRBD1. The CDR3 runs 17 residues. V was clipped by 4 bases and J by 0 bases; unmatched bases: 12. Germline V lookup: CDR1 SGHRS, CDR2 YFSETQ. The CDR3 DNA reads TGCGCCAGCAGCCCCCCCGGGACAGTCTGGTACCAAGAGACCCAGTACTTC. Encoded protein: CASSPPGTVWYQETQYF.

This clone was recorded once. The J gene is TRBJ2-2, the V gene TRBV6-5, with D perhaps TRBD2 (7 bases). V was pared by 7 bases and J by 4 bases, with 10 bases between. CDR3 length equals 13 residues. CDR1 is MNHEY and CDR2 is SVGAGI in the germline V gene. The CDR3 sequence: CASNRGATGELFF. In DNA form, the CDR3 reads TGTGCCAGCAATCGGGGGGCCACCGGGGAGCTGTTTTTT.

The chain couples TRBV5-1 to TRBJ2-2; TRBD1 is a possible D gene (5 bases). Trimming removed 0 bases at V and 6 bases at J, with 15 bases between. The CDR3 is 16 residues long. CDR1 and CDR2 from the germline V gene are SGHRS and YFSETQ. As DNA, the CDR3 is TGCGCCAGCAGCTTGGAATTAGGGGTCAGGGCCGGGGAGCTGTTTTTT. As protein: CASSLELGVRAGELFF.

The V and J genes are TRBV6-5 and TRBJ2-5; D is uncertain. The CDR3 runs to 15 residues. V lost 0 bases and J lost 1, with 9 bases in between. From germline, CDR1 is MNHEY and CDR2 SVGAGI. The CDR3 loop reads CASSYSSFSQETQYF. The CDR3, as DNA: TGTGCCAGCAGTTACTCATCTTTCAGCCAAGAGACCCAGTACTTC.

The chain is built from TRBV4-1 and TRBJ2-1; 9 bases line up with TRBD2. Trimming at V came to 0 bases and at J to 7 bases, leaving 7 bases not matched to a gene. The germline V gene encodes CDR1 MGHRA and CDR2 YSYEKL. The CDR3 loop spans 16 amino acids. The CDR3 loop is CASSQEGLAGRNEQFF. The CDR3 DNA reads TGCGCCAGCAGCCAAGAAGGGCTAGCGGGGCGAAATGAGCAGTTCTTC.